Presented here are 25 T cell receptor beta chains from one specimen sequenced in a study of T cells in pancreatic ductal adenocarcinoma. Some clones are missing from TCRdb's copy, which holds only in-frame ones; the method was immunoSEQ multiplex PCR. Of about 12,000 clones listed, about nine tenths were seen once; the top ten hold more than 15%. The selected patients with pancreatic ductal adenocarcinoma had surgery but no neoadjuvant therapy. The specimen was PBMCs. Every receptor here comes from a human donor with pancreatic ductal adenocarcinoma.

The chain combines TRBV18 with TRBJ2-5; the match to TRBD2 covers 7 bases. CDR3 length equals 14 residues. CDR1 is KGHSH and CDR2 is LQKENI in the germline V gene. Germline trimming cut 4 bases from V and 1 base from J; bases unmatched to any gene: 3. The chain's CDR3 is CASSQLASQETQYF. In nucleotides, the CDR3 is TGTGCCAGCTCACAACTAGCGAGCCAAGAGACCCAGTACTTC. The variable domain in full, completed from reference TRBV18 and TRBJ2-5, reads NAGVMQNPRHLVRRRGQEARLRCSPMKGHSHVYWYRQLPEEGLKFMVYLQKENIIDESGMPKERFSAEFPKEGPSILRIQQVVRGDSAAYFCASSQLASQETQYFGPGTRLLVL.

The V gene is TRBV6-5, the J gene TRBJ1-2, with D possibly matching TRBD1 (5 bases). V lost 2 bases to trimming and J lost 8 bases, with 9 bases between them. CDR3 size: 12 residues. Germline values: CDR1 MNHEY, CDR2 SVGAGI. CDR3 protein: CASSYREGGYTF. For the CDR3, the DNA is TGTGCCAGCAGTTACCGGGAGGGGGGCTACACCTTC.

V is TRBV2 and J is TRBJ2-3, with D possibly matching TRBD1 (6 bases). This CDR3 contains 15 residues. Looked up from germline, CDR1 is SNHLY and CDR2 is FYNNEI. Trimming removed 8 bases at V and 0 bases at J, with 15 bases between. The CDR3 region has the DNA TGTGCCAGCTCAAAAGGGGGTGTTAGCACAGATACGCAGTATTTT. Amino acids: CASSKGGVSTDTQYF.

The chain combines TRBV6-6 with TRBJ2-7; no definite D call. V was clipped by 6 bases and J by 7 bases, with 19 bases between them. The length of the CDR3 is 14 residues. Germline assignment: CDR1 MNHNY and CDR2 SVGAGI (reference sequence). The CDR3 spells CASSPQQPGVEQYF. The CDR3 DNA is TGTGCCAGCAGCCCCCAGCAACCTGGGGTGGAGCAGTACTTC.

J is TRBJ1-2 and V is TRBV30; 10 nucleotides agree with TRBD1. With 3 bases clipped from V and 8 bases from J, the junction kept 12 bases outside the gene matches. The CDR3 loop spans 15 amino acids. Germline V gives CDR1 GTSNPN, CDR2 SVGIG (reference sequence). The CDR3 region is CAWRLSPGQGKGYTF. DNA of the CDR3: TGTGCCTGGAGACTCAGCCCGGGACAGGGGAAAGGCTACACCTTC.

The rearrangement joins TRBV28 to TRBJ2-2, with unresolved D. The CDR3 runs 12 residues. The ends were cut back, 5 bases at V and 7 bases at J, with 8 bases in the middle. CDR1 is MDHEN, CDR2 SYDVKM, per germline. The CDR3, as DNA: TGTGCCAGCAGTACCGCTGTCGGGGAGCTGTTTTTT. Encoded protein: CASSTAVGELFF.

J is TRBJ2-3 and V is TRBV9; D possibly corresponds to TRBD2 (6 bases). This CDR3 contains 17 residues. Germline-derived CDR1 and CDR2 are SGDLS and YYNGEE. V was cut by 6 bases and J by 0 bases, with 20 bases left in between. CDR3 coding DNA: TGTGCCAGCACCCGTAGTGCTAGCGCGACTAGCACAGATACGCAGTATTTT. Its protein is CASTRSASATSTDTQYF.

The chain employs TRBV27 and TRBJ2-6; D perhaps matches TRBD1 (6 bases). CDR3 length: 16 amino acids. Trimming removed 4 bases at V and 3 bases at J, with 13 bases between. CDR1 MNHEY and CDR2 SMNVEV come from the germline V gene (reference sequence). The CDR3 DNA is TGTGCCAGCAGTTACATACAGGGAGTTGGGGCCAACGTCCTGACTTTC. This sequence encodes CASSYIQGVGANVLTF.

Note on this clone: This same CDR3 is encoded by further DNA sequences in the sample. This chain links TRBV18 with TRBJ2-1; D is undetermined. V shed 3 bases and J shed 4 bases, with 7 bases lying between them. Germline values: CDR1 KGHSH, CDR2 LQKENI. The CDR3 consists of 13 residues. The DNA for the CDR3 is TGTGCCAGCTCACCGGGGAATTACAATGAGCAGTTCTTC. Its translation: CASSPGNYNEQFF.

CDR3 sequence (DNA): TGTGCCTTACCGGGACAGGTCAATCAGCCCCAGCATTTT. This gives the protein CALPGQVNQPQHF. The rearrangement links TRBV10-3 to TRBJ1-5; 8 nucleotides match TRBD1. CDR3 length: 13 residues. The V gene's germline CDR1 is ENHRY and CDR2 SYGVKD. The V gene end was trimmed by 11 bases and the J gene end by 3 bases; junction bases not matched to a gene: 6.

The chain links TRBV27 to TRBJ2-5; 9 bases agree with TRBD2. The DNA end lines up better with TRBJ2-7; the J call may be wrong. CDR3 length: 14 amino acids. Germline V CDR1 and CDR2: MNHEY, SMNVEV (reference sequence). For the CDR3, the DNA is TGTGCCAGCAGTTTAAGGACTAGCGACTACGAGCAGTACTTC. Translating it yields CASSLRTSDYEQYF.

J is TRBJ1-3 and V is TRBV5-1; D call uncertain. V lost 2 bases and J lost 8, with 14 bases in between. The CDR3 is made up of 14 amino acids. In germline, CDR1 is SGHRS, CDR2 YFSETQ. The CDR3 spells CASSFSSRGDTIYF. The DNA for the CDR3 is TGCGCCAGCAGCTTCAGCTCCCGAGGTGACACCATATATTTT.

For the CDR3, the DNA is TGTGCCAGCAGCGTAGTAATGGGAGCCGGAGATACGCAGTATTTT. Translation gives CASSVVMGAGDTQYF. The rearrangement joins TRBV9 to TRBJ2-3; possibly TRBD2 for D (5 bases). This CDR3 has 15 residues. CDR1 SGDLS and CDR2 YYNGEE come from the germline V gene. V lost 0 bases, J lost 5 bases, and 13 bases lay in between.

The rearrangement joins TRBV11-3 to TRBJ2-7; the match to TRBD2 covers 12 bases. This CDR3 has 13 amino acids. The ends lost 5 bases at V and 7 bases at J; junction bases unmatched: 3. CDR1 is SGHNT and CDR2 is YENEEA in the germline V gene. The CDR3: CASSPLAGGEQYF. The CDR3, as DNA: TGTGCCAGCAGCCCCCTAGCGGGGGGGGAGCAGTACTTC.

The chain employs TRBV25-1 and TRBJ1-2; no clear D gene. The CDR3 loop spans 12 amino acids. Trimming took 3 bases from V and 4 from J, leaving 6 bases between them. Germline CDR1 and CDR2: MGHDK and SYGVNS. The DNA of the CDR3 is TGTGCCAGCAGTGAGCCTTTCTATGGCTACACCTTC. This codes for CASSEPFYGYTF.

The V and J genes are TRBV6-1 and TRBJ2-5; D gene ambiguous. The CDR3 is made up of 12 amino acids. The germline V gene has CDR1 MNHNS and CDR2 SASEGT. Trimming took off 6 bases at V and 6 bases at J, with 11 bases between the two ends. CDR3 nucleotide sequence: TGTGCCAGCAGCCCACTCTTACAGACCCAGTACTTC. It encodes CASSPLLQTQYF.

The chain couples TRBV27 to TRBJ2-1; D unresolved. The CDR3 has 14 amino acids. The germline V gene has CDR1 MNHEY and CDR2 SMNVEV (reference sequence). Trimming removed 6 bases at V and 11 bases at J, with 20 bases between. The CDR3 DNA reads TGTGCCAGCAGACCTCATCTCGATCAGTCCAAGCAGTTCTTC. This codes for CASRPHLDQSKQFF.

V gene TRBV4-1 combines with J gene TRBJ2-5; D may be TRBD1 (5 bases). With 3 bases removed from V and 5 bases from J, the gap between germline ends came to 13 bases. The CDR3 is made up of 14 amino acids. Germline V CDR1 and CDR2: MGHRA, YSYEKL. The DNA of the CDR3 is TGCGCCAGCAGCCAGGGGATTAGGGGTGAGACCCAGTACTTC. It yields the protein CASSQGIRGETQYF.

The genes are TRBV7-9 and TRBJ2-6; maybe TRBD1 (5 bases). Deletions cut 3 bases from V and 2 bases from J, with 8 bases between. In germline, CDR1 is SEHNR, CDR2 FQNEAQ (reference sequence). The CDR3 covers 15 residues. The CDR3 reads CASSFSGTGANVLTF. The CDR3 DNA reads TGTGCCAGCAGCTTCTCAGGGACTGGGGCCAACGTCCTGACTTTC.

The rearrangement uses TRBV9 and TRBJ1-1, with D perhaps matching TRBD1 (5 bases). V lost 4 bases and J 4 bases, leaving 17 bases between the germline ends. Germline assignment: CDR1 SGDLS and CDR2 YYNGEE. The CDR3 sequence is 15 residues long. The CDR3 DNA is TGTGCCAGCAGCCGCCCCCTTCAGGGTCGCACTGAAGCTTTCTTT. This translates into CASSRPLQGRTEAFF.

The gene calls are TRBV27 and TRBJ2-2; TRBD2 is a possible D gene (5 bases). CDR3 length equals 14 residues. CDR1 and CDR2 (germline): MNHEY, SMNVEV (reference sequence). V lost 3 bases and J 1 base, leaving 6 bases between the germline ends. DNA of the CDR3: TGTGCCAGCAGTTTTGGAGGGAACACCGGGGAGCTGTTTTTT. This codes for CASSFGGNTGELFF.

This chain connects TRBV5-4 to TRBJ2-7, with no clear D. This CDR3 contains 11 residues. The germline V gene encodes CDR1 SGHNT and CDR2 YYREEE (reference sequence). V lost 3 bases and J 2 bases, leaving 3 bases between the germline ends. CDR3 in amino acids: CASSSTYEQYF. Here the CDR3 DNA reads TGTGCCAGCAGCTCTACCTACGAGCAGTACTTC.

V usage is TRBV7-2 and J usage is TRBJ2-7; 8 nucleotides match TRBD2. The V segment lost 6 bases and the J segment 6 bases; nucleotides outside the gene matches: 10. This CDR3 is built from 14 residues. CDR1 and CDR2 from the germline V gene are SGHTA and FQGNSA. The CDR3 region is CASRPSHSGTEQYF. In nucleotides, the CDR3 is TGTGCCAGCAGGCCATCCCATAGCGGGACCGAGCAGTACTTC. The whole variable domain, filled in from reference TRBV7-2 and TRBJ2-7, reads GAGVSQSPSNKVTEKGKDVELRCDPISGHTALYWYRQSLGQGLEFLIYFQGNSAPDKSGLPSDRFSAERTGGSVSTLTIQRTQQEDSAVYLCASRPSHSGTEQYFGPGTRLTVT.

V gene TRBV5-1 combines with J gene TRBJ1-1; no reliable D call. With 0 bases removed from V and 1 base from J, the gap between germline ends came to 7 bases. Germline CDR1 is SGHRS and CDR2 is YFSETQ. This CDR3 comprises 14 residues. The CDR3 bases are TGCGCCAGCAGCTTGGGCGACGGGAACACTGAAGCTTTCTTT. Protein: CASSLGDGNTEAFF. Full variable domain (remainder filled in from reference TRBV5-1 and TRBJ1-1): KAGVTQTPRYLIKTRGQQVTLSCSPISGHRSVSWYQQTPGQGLQFLFEYFSETQRNKGNFPGRFSGRQFSNSRSEMNVSTLELGDSALYLCASSLGDGNTEAFFGQGTRLTVV.

The chain couples TRBV28 to TRBJ2-7; a weak D match, TRBD2 (6 bases). Germline assignment: CDR1 MDHEN and CDR2 SYDVKM. V lost 8 bases to trimming and J lost 4 bases, with 21 bases between them. The CDR3 is 15 residues long. Here the CDR3 DNA reads TGTGCCAGCGGCTCCTCTGCGGGAAGTTATTACGAGCAGTACTTC. Protein: CASGSSAGSYYEQYF. Full variable domain (missing parts from reference TRBV28 and TRBJ2-7): DVKVTQSSRYLVKRTGEKVFLECVQDMDHENMFWYRQDPGLGLRLIYFSYDVKMKEKGDIPEGYSVSREKKERFSLILESASTNQTSMYLCASGSSAGSYYEQYFGPGTRLTVT.